This T cell receptor (beta chain) was sequenced in a study of identical twins. Overall study results and limits: Analyses of zero insertions could be partly confounded by invariant MAIT and iNKT cells. Abundant beta clonotypes from cord blood had fewer insertions, unlike memory repertoires, which showed none.

Template switching supplied a universal primer site; unique molecular identifiers were carried on the cDNA. TCRdb re-called the 5' RACE reads with MiXCR, one entry per CDR3 protein. There are around 650,000 distinct CDR3 sequences in the sample; about 7.1% occur only once, and 1.6% lies in the top ten. The CDR3 extends over 12 amino acids. Trimming took 4 bases from V and 3 from J, leaving 6 bases between them. In germline, CDR1 is LNHNV, CDR2 YYDKDF (reference sequence). This clonotype showed up just a few times. The antigen is undetermined. Separately, the same data were catalogued under a study of yellow fever vaccine responses in identical twins. Per that study: The authors reported partly convergent, partly personalized vaccine responses in identical twins.

This chain connects TRBV15 to TRBJ1-2; no reliable D call. The sample comprised PBMCs. This receptor was obtained from a woman younger than 30 in good health. Written as DNA, the CDR3 is TGTGCCACCAGCACAGTGGACTATGGCTACACCTTC. It encodes CATSTVDYGYTF.